Listed below are T cell receptor beta chains from one sample, sequenced in a study of OX40 agonist ivuxolimab in advanced cancers. The data were produced by immunoSEQ multiplex PCR, yet TCRdb's version contains in-frame clones alone and is incomplete. The sample consists of tens of thousands of clones, 84% of them appearing once. The input for sequencing was CD4+ or CD8+ T cells sorted from blood, taken in a trial of the OX40 agonist ivuxolimab. These receptors all stem from an adult with an advanced solid tumor such as melanoma, head and neck, liver or kidney cancer. The CDR3 runs from the conserved cysteine through the conserved F or W. Fields, in order: D gene, V gene, clone size, J gene, CDR3 protein, CDR3 DNA. A D gene is named only where the DNA matches it firmly. Part of the rows lack a size; the others show once, few, many or a class for expanded clones.

TRBD2	TRBV5-4	.	TRBJ2-7	CASTVAGGGTYEQYF	TGTGCCAGCACCGTAGCGGGAGGCGGAACCTACGAGCAGTACTTC
.	TRBV7-2	.	TRBJ1-1	CASSLAVGQMNTEAFF	TGTGCCAGCAGCTTAGCGGTCGGACAGATGAACACTGAAGCTTTCTTT
.	TRBV19	.	TRBJ1-1	CASSIGGQGGEAFF	TGTGCCAGTAGTATAGGGGGACAAGGAGGTGAAGCTTTCTTT
.	TRBV5-4	.	TRBJ1-3	CASSGAPDSGNTIYF	TGTGCCAGCAGCGGGGCCCCAGACTCTGGAAACACCATATATTTT
TRBD1	TRBV5-1	.	TRBJ2-1	CASSSGQDYNEQFF	TGCGCCAGCAGCTCGGGACAGGACTACAATGAGCAGTTCTTC
.	TRBV6-5	.	TRBJ2-1	CASRLGNHNEQFF	TGTGCCAGCAGGCTGGGGAATCACAATGAGCAGTTCTTC
.	TRBV5-1	.	TRBJ1-5	CASSLLGVSNQPQHF	TGCGCCAGCAGCTTGCTGGGCGTCAGCAATCAGCCCCAGCATTTT
.	TRBV29-1	.	TRBJ2-7	CSVVGASSGLGEQYF	TGCAGCGTTGTGGGGGCTAGCTCGGGCCTTGGCGAGCAGTACTTC
TRBD1	TRBV7-3	.	TRBJ2-2	CASSQTGGRTGELFF	TGTGCCAGCAGCCAAACAGGGGGCCGGACCGGGGAGCTGTTTTTT
TRBD2	TRBV28	once	TRBJ2-7	CASSIGLADFYEQYF	TGTGCCAGCAGCATAGGACTAGCGGATTTTTACGAGCAGTACTTC
TRBD1	TRBV10-3	.	TRBJ2-7	CAISEFLSRTGDPEQYF	TGTGCCATCAGTGAGTTCCTATCGCGGACAGGGGATCCCGAGCAGTACTTC
.	TRBV28	.	TRBJ1-5	CASSRLRDNQPQHF	TGTGCCAGCAGCCGCCTTCGCGACAATCAGCCCCAGCATTTT
.	TRBV29-1	once	TRBJ2-1	CSVRTGEQFF	TGCAGCGTACGGACCGGTGAGCAGTTCTTC
TRBD1	TRBV28	.	TRBJ1-4	CASSRGTGVTNEKLFF	TGTGCCAGCAGTCGGGGGACAGGGGTGACTAATGAAAAACTGTTTTTT
.	TRBV21-1	.	TRBJ2-3	CASSKGANTQYF	TGTGCCAGCAGCAAAGGGGCAAATACGCAGTATTTT
.	TRBV5-5	.	TRBJ1-4	CASSVRRDSLEKLFF	TGTGCCAGCAGCGTACGCCGGGACTCACTTGAAAAACTGTTTTTT
.	TRBV30	few	TRBJ1-6	CAWSPPGGGRNSPLHF	TGTGCCTGGAGTCCTCCCGGTGGGGGGCGGAATTCACCCCTCCACTTT
.	TRBV6-6	few	TRBJ1-1	CASSELATGNTEAFF	TGTGCCAGCAGTGAGTTGGCGACCGGGAACACTGAAGCTTTCTTT
TRBD2	TRBV19	.	TRBJ2-7	CASSIAGGPSYEQYF	TGTGCCAGTAGTATCGCGGGAGGCCCCTCCTACGAGCAGTACTTC
.	TRBV5-5	few	TRBJ1-1	CASSAQRMNTEAFF	TGTGCCAGCAGCGCACAGCGTATGAACACTGAAGCTTTCTTT
.	TRBV6-5	once	TRBJ2-7	CASSYGGTYEQYF	TGTGCCAGCAGTTACGGGGGGACCTACGAGCAGTACTTC
.	TRBV27	.	TRBJ2-2	CASSLSFDRNTGELFF	TGTGCCAGCAGTTTATCGTTTGACAGAAACACCGGGGAGCTGTTTTTT
.	TRBV6-6	.	TRBJ2-2	CASIRQAGKGAGELFF	TGTGCCAGCATACGCCAGGCGGGGAAGGGGGCCGGGGAGCTGTTTTTT
.	TRBV6-5	.	TRBJ1-2	CASRVTGSRGGYTF	TGTGCCAGCAGGGTTACCGGGAGTCGGGGTGGCTACACCTTC
.	TRBV28	.	TRBJ2-2	CASSETERIGELFF	TGTGCCAGCAGCGAGACTGAGCGCATCGGGGAGCTGTTTTTT
TRBD2	TRBV19	few	TRBJ2-3	CASSTSGTRGDTQYF	TGTGCCAGTAGTACATCCGGGACTAGGGGAGATACGCAGTATTTT
.	TRBV6-5	.	TRBJ2-7	CASSRRGSLVNEQYF	TGTGCCAGCAGTAGAAGAGGTAGTCTCGTGAACGAGCAGTACTTC
TRBD2	TRBV5-1	.	TRBJ2-5	CASMRTSGNQETQYF	TGCGCCAGCATGAGAACTAGCGGGAACCAAGAGACCCAGTACTTC
.	TRBV5-1	.	TRBJ2-6	CASSASGTGANVLTF	TGCGCCAGCAGCGCCTCAGGGACTGGGGCCAACGTCCTGACTTTC
TRBD2	TRBV19	.	TRBJ2-7	CASSIEAGALEQYF	TGTGCCAGTAGTATAGAGGCGGGAGCCCTCGAGCAGTACTTC
.	TRBV27	.	TRBJ1-1	CASRRSVDTEAFF	TGTGCCAGCAGGCGCTCGGTGGACACTGAAGCTTTCTTT
TRBD2	TRBV30	.	TRBJ2-1	CAWIHSGRALFF	TGTGCCTGGATTCACAGCGGGAGGGCGCTGTTCTTC
TRBD1	TRBV7-9	.	TRBJ2-2	CASNTGANTGELFF	TGTGCCAGCAATACAGGGGCGAACACCGGGGAGCTGTTTTTT
.	TRBV10-2	.	TRBJ2-5	CASSEDRETQYF	TGCGCCAGCAGTGAAGATCGGGAGACCCAGTACTTC
.	TRBV7-2	.	TRBJ1-3	CASSWTRVSGNTIYF	TGTGCCAGCAGCTGGACGAGAGTATCTGGAAACACCATATATTTT
.	TRBV10-3	.	TRBJ1-5	CAISEQETNQPQHF	TGTGCCATCAGTGAACAGGAGACCAATCAGCCCCAGCATTTT
.	TRBV14	medium-sized	TRBJ2-5	CASSQVATRLKTQYF	TGTGCCAGCAGCCAAGTAGCCACGCGGTTGAAGACCCAGTACTTC
TRBD1	TRBV5-1	.	TRBJ1-1	CASSLETGSTEAFF	TGCGCCAGCAGCCTAGAGACAGGGTCGACTGAAGCTTTCTTT
TRBD1	TRBV6-5	.	TRBJ2-7	CASRQYRDRGYEQYF	TGTGCCAGCAGACAATACCGGGACAGGGGCTACGAGCAGTACTTC
TRBD1	TRBV18	few	TRBJ1-2	CASSPLGTGGDGYTF	TGTGCCAGCTCACCCCTCGGGACAGGGGGCGATGGCTACACCTTC
.	TRBV10-3	.	TRBJ1-1	CAIRRELDTEAFF	TGTGCCATCAGGCGGGAATTGGACACTGAAGCTTTCTTT
TRBD1	TRBV10-1	.	TRBJ1-2	CASSDPGRTGPGGYTF	TGCGCCAGCAGTGACCCCGGACGGACAGGGCCGGGTGGCTACACCTTC
.	TRBV7-6	medium-sized	TRBJ1-2	CASSPQGDYGYTF	TGTGCCAGCAGCCCCCAAGGGGACTATGGCTACACCTTC
TRBD1	TRBV30	.	TRBJ2-5	CAWTPGQARRQETQYF	TGTGCCTGGACCCCGGGACAGGCACGAAGGCAAGAGACCCAGTACTTC
TRBD2	TRBV11-1	.	TRBJ2-2	CASSLAGGQTGELFF	TGTGCCAGCAGCTTAGCGGGAGGGCAAACCGGGGAGCTGTTTTTT
.	TRBV5-4	.	TRBJ1-2	CASSLESTRVGYTF	TGTGCCAGCAGCTTGGAGTCGACGAGGGTCGGCTACACCTTC
.	TRBV5-1	once	TRBJ1-3	CASSLLGGDGNTIYF	TGCGCCAGCAGCTTGTTGGGAGGGGACGGAAACACCATATATTTT
.	TRBV11-2	.	TRBJ1-3	CASSLDFSGNTIYF	TGTGCCAGCAGCTTGGACTTTTCTGGAAACACCATATATTTT